Listed below are T cell receptor beta chains from one sample, sequenced in a study of vaccination and CD4 T cells after COVID-19. These receptors have no known antigen. TCRdb reanalysed the PCR reads using MiXCR and keeps one entry per CDR3 protein. The table includes some 23,000 distinct CDR3 sequences, 67% detected once. The sample here was CD4+ T cells from blood, cultured in vitro, taken after SARS-CoV-2 vaccination. These receptors originate from a human donor who received a COVID-19 vaccine. Each CDR3 is given with its conserved first and last residue.

TRBV20-1 | CSARDVTTGDGAFF
TRBV6-5 | CASSYRGGRQYF
TRBV5-1 | CASSSGTVKSSGNTIYF
TRBV12-3/TRBV12-4 | CASSQRGQGASPLHF
TRBV12-1 | CASSCPDRRTDTQYF
TRBV30 | CAWSVIPGTAQHF
TRBV5-6 | CASSFRGSGGARSGYTF
TRBV25-1 | CASTGGFGYTF
TRBV30 | CNFRDRGPGYTF
TRBV20-1 | CSARDMRRGGTAYEQYF